These T cell receptor beta chains were read from a single sample in a study of blood T cell repertoires in COVID-19. Profiling relied on immunoSEQ multiplex PCR, and the TCRdb table lists in-frame clones only, not all of them. Of about 86,000 clones listed, around 82% are singletons. What was sequenced was peripheral blood. The receptors derive from a woman over 75 with acute or convalescent COVID-19. The CDR3 runs from the conserved cysteine through the conserved F or W. D genes are given only for firm matches. Expanded clones get a size class; other rows say once, few or many, or leave the size out.

V	D	size	J	CDR3	DNA
TRBV6-5	-	-	TRBJ1-6	CASRPEGDNSPLHF	TGTGCCAGCAGACCCGAGGGGGATAATTCACCCCTCCACTTT
TRBV19	TRBD1	-	TRBJ1-2	CASRQGGNYGYTF	TGTGCCAGCCGACAGGGAGGTAACTATGGCTACACCTTC
TRBV6-5	TRBD1	-	TRBJ1-6	CASSPGQGTNSPLHF	TGTGCCAGCAGTCCTGGACAGGGGACTAATTCACCCCTCCACTTT
TRBV4-1	-	-	TRBJ2-7	CASSHLYEQYF	TGCGCCAGCAGCCACCTTTACGAGCAGTACTTC
TRBV6-6	TRBD1	-	TRBJ2-5	CASADRGLQETQYF	TGTGCCAGCGCAGACAGGGGTCTACAAGAGACCCAGTACTTC
TRBV19	-	once	TRBJ2-2	CASSTTGSNTGELFF	TGTGCCAGTAGTACGACAGGTTCGAACACCGGGGAGCTGTTTTTT
TRBV29-1	TRBD1	once	TRBJ1-1	CSVEDRRGQTEAFF	TGCAGCGTTGAAGATCGAAGGGGGCAGACTGAAGCTTTCTTT
TRBV6-6	-	once	TRBJ2-5	CASSAHPGGSETQYF	TGTGCCAGCAGCGCTCACCCAGGGGGGTCGGAGACCCAGTACTTC
TRBV19	TRBD1	-	TRBJ1-1	CASSIRGAEAFF	TGTGCCAGTAGTATCAGGGGGGCTGAAGCTTTCTTT
TRBV5-1	TRBD2	-	TRBJ2-2	CASSLVAGGNTGELFF	TGCGCCAGCAGCCTAGTGGCGGGGGGAAACACCGGGGAGCTGTTTTTT
TRBV3-1/TRBV3-2	-	-	TRBJ1-1	CASSHRTANTEAFF	TGTGCCAGCAGCCACAGGACAGCAAACACTGAAGCTTTCTTT
TRBV6-5	-	-	TRBJ2-1	CASSFGTDYNEQFF	TGTGCCAGCAGTTTCGGGACTGACTACAATGAGCAGTTCTTC